The next 8 T cell receptor beta chains were all read from a single sample in a study of blood T cell repertoires in COVID-19. The table came from immunoSEQ multiplex PCR; TCRdb's copy has only in-frame clones and leaves some out. The sample holds fewer than 300,000 clones, roughly nine tenths seen once. Sequenced material: peripheral blood. The receptors were gathered from a woman aged 25 to 45 with COVID-19, enrolled during active disease.

This chain links TRBV28 with TRBJ2-5; D unresolved. With 6 bases removed from V and 4 bases from J, the gap between germline ends came to 12 bases. Germline V lookup: CDR1 MDHEN, CDR2 SYDVKM. The CDR3 loop spans 13 amino acids. CDR3 in DNA: TGTGCCAGCAGCCCCCAGGTACCAGAGACCCAGTACTTC. It specifies CASSPQVPETQYF.

CDR3 nucleotides: TGTGCCAGCAGCCAAACGGACAGGGACACTGAAGCTTTCTTT. Amino acids: CASSQTDRDTEAFF. The chain recombines TRBV9 with TRBJ1-1; 8 bases are a match to TRBD1. CDR1 and CDR2 (germline): SGDLS, YYNGEE. Germline trimming cut 4 bases from V and 3 bases from J; bases unmatched to any gene: 5. This CDR3 has 14 amino acids.

J is TRBJ2-3 and V is TRBV7-2; no clear D gene. Between the trimmed V and J ends, which lost 3 bases and 2 bases, there was a span of 9 bases. The CDR3 has 14 amino acids. Germline V CDR1 and CDR2: SGHTA, FQGNSA. The CDR3 reads CASSFLSTTDTQYF. CDR3 DNA sequence: TGTGCCAGCAGCTTTCTGTCTACCACAGATACGCAGTATTTT. The full variable domain, rest sourced from reference TRBV7-2 and TRBJ2-3, is GAGVSQSPSNKVTEKGKDVELRCDPISGHTALYWYRQSLGQGLEFLIYFQGNSAPDKSGLPSDRFSAERTGGSVSTLTIQRTQQEDSAVYLCASSFLSTTDTQYFGPGTRLTVL.

The chain employs TRBV7-9 and TRBJ1-1, with a possible D match to TRBD1 (5 bases). Trimming left V 5 bases short and J 5 bases short, with 15 bases between. The CDR3 is 14 amino acids. The V gene's germline CDR1 is SEHNR and CDR2 FQNEAQ (reference sequence). The CDR3 spells CASSLDTRVTEAFF. CDR3 bases: TGTGCCAGCAGCCTGGACACCCGAGTGACTGAAGCTTTCTTT.

For the CDR3, the DNA is TGTGCCAGCAGTCGACAGTACACCGGGGAGCTGTTTTTT. Translated: CASSRQYTGELFF. The chain is built from TRBV27 and TRBJ2-2; possible D gene TRBD1, 5 bases. Per germline, CDR1 MNHEY and CDR2 SMNVEV (reference sequence). The CDR3 sequence is 13 residues long. V dropped 5 bases and J dropped 3 bases, with 7 bases sitting between them.

The sample holds one count of this clone. The limits of the CDR3 on the DNA are not certain, so only TCRdb's listed CDR3 is given. This chain joins TRBV12-2 and TRBJ2-1; TRBD2 is the table's D call, not checked against the DNA. TRBV12-2 is a recognized pseudogene. The CDR3 has 16 residues if both end residues are counted. The CDR3 spells CASRLSLVAEGNEQFF.

This chain connects TRBV19 to TRBJ2-2; TRBD2 agrees at 11 bases. V was pared by 4 bases and J by 3 bases, with 1 base of the junction left unmatched. This CDR3 contains 15 residues. The germline V gene encodes CDR1 LNHDA and CDR2 SQIVND (reference sequence). CDR3 region: CASSKGLADTGELFF. In DNA, the CDR3 is TGTGCCAGTAGTAAGGGACTAGCGGACACCGGGGAGCTGTTTTTT. The full variable domain, with the rest looked up from reference TRBV19 and TRBJ2-2, is DGGITQSPKYLFRKEGQNVTLSCEQNLNHDAMYWYRQDPGQGLRLIYYSQIVNDFQKGDIAEGYSVSREKKESFPLTVTSAQKNPTAFYLCASSKGLADTGELFFGEGSRLTVL.

V and J are TRBV9 and TRBJ2-2, with D tentatively TRBD1 (6 bases). The germline V and J ends were trimmed by 0 bases and 8 bases, with 14 bases remaining between them. This CDR3 comprises 15 residues. From germline, CDR1 is SGDLS and CDR2 YYNGEE. The CDR3 DNA reads as TGTGCCAGCAGCGTAGATCCAGGGGAAGGAGGGGAGCTGTTTTTT. Protein sequence: CASSVDPGEGGELFF.